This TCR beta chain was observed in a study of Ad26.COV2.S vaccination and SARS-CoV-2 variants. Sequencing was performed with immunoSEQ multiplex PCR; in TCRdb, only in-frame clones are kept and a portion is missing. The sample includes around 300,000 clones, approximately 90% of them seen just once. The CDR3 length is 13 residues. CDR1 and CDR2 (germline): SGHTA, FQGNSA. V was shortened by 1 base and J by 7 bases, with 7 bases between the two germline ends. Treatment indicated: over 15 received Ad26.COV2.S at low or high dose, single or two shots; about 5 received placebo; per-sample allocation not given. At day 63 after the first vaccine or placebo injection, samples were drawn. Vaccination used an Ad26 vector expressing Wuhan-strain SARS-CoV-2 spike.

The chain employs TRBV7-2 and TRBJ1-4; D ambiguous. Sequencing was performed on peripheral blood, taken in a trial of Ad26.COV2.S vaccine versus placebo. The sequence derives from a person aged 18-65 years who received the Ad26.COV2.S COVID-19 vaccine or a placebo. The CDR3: CASSLGTVEKLFF. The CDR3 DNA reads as TGTGCCAGCAGCTTAGGGACGGTTGAAAAACTGTTTTTT.